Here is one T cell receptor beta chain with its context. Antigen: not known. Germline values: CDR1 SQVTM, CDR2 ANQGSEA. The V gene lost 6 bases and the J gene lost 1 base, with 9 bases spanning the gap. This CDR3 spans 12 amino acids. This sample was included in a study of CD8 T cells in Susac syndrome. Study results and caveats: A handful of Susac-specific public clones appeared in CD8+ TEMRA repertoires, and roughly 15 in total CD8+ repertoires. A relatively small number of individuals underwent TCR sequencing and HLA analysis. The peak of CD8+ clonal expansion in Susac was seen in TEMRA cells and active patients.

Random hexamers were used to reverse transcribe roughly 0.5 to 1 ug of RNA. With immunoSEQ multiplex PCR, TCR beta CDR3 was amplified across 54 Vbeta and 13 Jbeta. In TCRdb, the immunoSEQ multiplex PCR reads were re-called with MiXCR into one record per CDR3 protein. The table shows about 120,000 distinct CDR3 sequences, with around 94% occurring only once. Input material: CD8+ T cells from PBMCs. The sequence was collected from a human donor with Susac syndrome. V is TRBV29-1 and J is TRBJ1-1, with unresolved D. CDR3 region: CSVHTPNTEAFF. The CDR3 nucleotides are TGCAGCGTCCACACGCCGAACACTGAAGCTTTCTTT.